These T cell receptor beta chains were read from a single sample in a study of T-cell reconstitution after alpha-beta-depleted transplantation in children. One entry per CDR3 protein, called by TCRdb with MiXCR from the PCR reads. This table has 350,000 to 500,000 distinct CDR3 sequences, 43% appearing once. The sample here was PBMCs, taken before TCRalphabeta/CD19-depleted stem cell transplant. These receptors were obtained from a girl under 10 years old with aplastic anemia, due to receive a stem cell transplant. The CDR3 runs from the conserved cysteine through the conserved F or W. The D gene is left open where the match is weak. Not all rows give a size; the values are once, few, many and, for expanded clones, a class.

D	J	V	size	DNA	CDR3
.	TRBJ2-6	TRBV7-2	.	TGTGCCAGCAGCTTAGGAAATACAGGGCCCAACGTCCTGACTTTC	CASSLGNTGPNVLTF
TRBD2	TRBJ2-3	TRBV12-3/TRBV12-4	.	TGTACCAGCTGGGGACCGGGACTAGCGGGATTTTCCCCCCCAGATACGCAGTATTTT	CTSWGPGLAGFSPPDTQYF
TRBD2	TRBJ2-4	TRBV10-2	few	TGCGCCAGCCTGAGGACGGGAGGGGACATTCAGTACTTC	CASLRTGGDIQYF
.	TRBJ1-1	TRBV18	.	TGTGCCAGCTCACCGGAGAGGTACACTGAAGCTTTCTTT	CASSPERYTEAFF
.	TRBJ2-7	TRBV29-1	.	TGCAGCGTTCTCCAGGGGAACTCCTACGAGCAGTACTTC	CSVLQGNSYEQYF
TRBD2	TRBJ2-7	TRBV5-1	.	TGCGCCAGCAGCTTGGAAGCGGGAGTAGACCTCTACGAGCAGTACTTC	CASSLEAGVDLYEQYF
.	TRBJ2-2	TRBV5-1	.	TGCGCCAGCAGCCCACTCTCCGGGACAGGGTTTCGACTAGCGGTCGGGGAGCTGTTTTTT	CASSPLSGTGFRLAVGELFF
TRBD1	TRBJ1-2	TRBV20-1	.	TGCAGTGCTAGACGTGACAGGGATGGCTACACCTTC	CSARRDRDGYTF
TRBD2	TRBJ2-1	TRBV9	.	TGTGCCAGCAGCGACTCCCAGCTAGCGGGAGTCTATGAGCAGTTCTTC	CASSDSQLAGVYEQFF
TRBD2	TRBJ2-3	TRBV29-1	many	TGCAGCGTTGATCCCCGCGGGAGGGCAGATACGCAGTATTTT	CSVDPRGRADTQYF
TRBD2	TRBJ2-3	TRBV5-1	.	TGCGCCAGCAGCTCGGGACTAGCGGGAGGAGGAGATACGCAGTATTTT	CASSSGLAGGGDTQYF
TRBD1	TRBJ2-7	TRBV7-6	.	TGTGCCAGCAGCTTAATAAGAGGACAGGGAGAGGTGACTTCTGACGAGCAGTACTTC	CASSLIRGQGEVTSDEQYF
.	TRBJ2-1	TRBV29-1	many	TGCAGCGTTGTGGAGGAGGGGGGCTACAATGAGCAGTTCTTC	CSVVEEGGYNEQFF
.	TRBJ2-7	TRBV20-1	many	TGCAGTGCTACAATGACGACGATGGGATACGAGCAGTACTTC	CSATMTTMGYEQYF
TRBD2	TRBJ2-1	TRBV28	.	TGTGCCAGCACCGAACCGGGACTAGCGGGCCGTGAGCAGTTCTTC	CASTEPGLAGREQFF
TRBD2	TRBJ2-7	TRBV20-1	.	TGCAGTGCTAGCTTAAAAGGGACTAGCGGACCCTATACCTACGAGCAGTACTTC	CSASLKGTSGPYTYEQYF
TRBD2	TRBJ2-5	TRBV5-1	few	TGCGCCAGCAGCTGGGGGACTAGCGGAGGTGGAGAGACCCAGTACTTC	CASSWGTSGGGETQYF
TRBD1	TRBJ2-7	TRBV9	once	TGTGCCAGCAGCGTAGAACAGGGGCGGACCTACGAGCAGTACTTC	CASSVEQGRTYEQYF